This TCR beta chain was captured by sequencing in a study of Ad26.COV2.S vaccination and SARS-CoV-2 variants (dated by TCRdb to about 2021). Context from the whole study: Sequencing of the TCRbeta repertoire served to evaluate the specificity and breadth of SARS-CoV-2-reactive T cell receptors following Ad26.COV2.S vaccination. The TCR-sequenced set comprised roughly 30 samples: approximately 19 Ad26.COV2.S vaccine recipients, 5 placebo recipients and 8 SARS-CoV-2 convalescent individuals.

Comments on this clone: This clone's antigen is unknown. The sample holds no much larger clone one base away, and base qualities are not on file.

The intended sense of this specimen's time point label: individuals recovered from natural SARS-CoV-2 infection. Overall study outcomes, separate from this receptor: Comparable non-spike TCR breadth was observed between vaccine and placebo recipients, consistent with only spike being contained in the vaccine. After vaccination, substantial breadth of spike-specific CD8+ and CD4+ T cell responses was reported. The authors noted that the TCR breadth and depth analyses may have underestimated total T cell responses. Higher spike-specific TCR breadth was observed in Ad26.COV2.S recipients than in placebo recipients (P = 0.0014).

There are 12 amino acids in the CDR3, from cysteine to phenylalanine inclusive. Of all the DNA, just the CDR3 is kept, 36 bases in frame from base 1. A distance of 9 bases separates the germline ends of V and J, which lose 3 bases and 7 bases respectively. Based on the germline V gene, the CDR1 and CDR2 sequences are SGHVS and FQNEAQ. The immunoSEQ Assay was used to sequence TCRbeta CDR3 regions. After extraction, genomic DNA underwent amplification by bias-controlled multiplex PCR, followed by high-throughput sequencing. The original methods were these. To quantify the absolute abundance of every unique TCRbeta CDR3 region, sequences were collapsed and filtered. T cell fraction was estimated by normalizing TCRbeta template counts to usable DNA, which was measured by amplifying reference genes present in all nucleated cells. Repertoire TCRs were annotated as SARS-CoV-2-specific by exact matching of V gene, CDR3 amino acid sequence and J gene to a known reactive TCR set. The reference SARS-CoV-2 TCR set came from MIRA and was filtered for enrichment in COVID-19-positive ImmuneCODE repertoires, removing public or cross-reactive TCRs. Using the MIRA antigens, annotated TCRs were further analysed by specific ORF or by position within an ORF. Breadth was defined as annotated unique rearrangements over total unique productive rearrangements; depth was the summed frequency of those rearrangements. Two-sided Wilcoxon rank-sum tests were used to compare TCR breadth between groups. This is the immuneACCESS table as TCRdb keeps it, with only in-frame sequences that have V and J called. A part of the clones is gone; compared with another copy, unresolved V genes explain less than half, and the rest is unexplained. The D gene and trimming were derived from the DNA, and the V and J assignments and clone size from that table. The sample table contains 180,000 or so clones; only one count was recorded for around 88% of them. Together, the top ten hold 5.5% to 6% of the sample.

This TCR derives from a human donor who had recovered from COVID-19. The starting material was peripheral blood, obtained after recovery from COVID-19. This chain is built from TRBV7-8 and TRBJ1-2; no confident D gene assignment can be made. Here is the DNA: TGTGCCAGCAGCTTGAACAAGATTGGCTACACCTTC. It codes for CASSLNKIGYTF.